The sequence of this T cell receptor beta chain was determined in a study of Ad26.COV2.S vaccination and SARS-CoV-2 variants. The CDR3 sequence is 16 residues long. The V segment lost 0 bases and the J segment 3 bases; nucleotides outside the gene matches: 6. Germline V CDR1 and CDR2: SGHKS, YYEKEE (reference sequence). The treatment is: about 20 received Ad26.COV2.S at low or high dose, single or two shots; roughly five received placebo; per-sample allocation not given. The samples date from day 63 after the first vaccine or placebo injection. Using immunoSEQ multiplex PCR, the repertoire was profiled, and TCRdb retains in-frame clones only, with some absent. Here the sample spans roughly 350,000 clones, around 90% being singletons.

The sequence was collected from a person between 18 and 65 years old who received the Ad26.COV2.S COVID-19 vaccine or a placebo. The source was peripheral blood, collected in a trial of Ad26.COV2.S vaccine versus placebo. The V and J genes are TRBV5-5 and TRBJ2-1, with 7 bases matching TRBD1. The CDR3 DNA is TGTGCCAGCAGCTTGGAGGGGACAGTTTACTACAATGAGCAGTTCTTC. Translated, it gives CASSLEGTVYYNEQFF. Drawing the rest from reference TRBV5-5 and TRBJ2-1, the complete variable domain is DAGVTQSPTHLIKTRGQQVTLRCSPISGHKSVSWYQQVLGQGPQFIFQYYEKEERGRGNFPDRFSARQFPNYSSELNVNALLLGDSALYLCASSLEGTVYYNEQFFGPGTRLTVL.